These 25 T cell receptor beta chains were sequenced from one sample in a study of T-cell reconstitution after alpha-beta-depleted transplantation in children. It was with unique molecular identifiers that the TCRbeta library was prepared. MiXCR, run by TCRdb on the PCR reads, gives a single entry per CDR3 protein. The table shows approximately 50,000 distinct CDR3 sequences, with less than 6% occurring only once. This specimen was PBMCs, mostly from graft donor cells, taken 60 days after TCRalphabeta/CD19-depleted stem cell transplant. Receptor source: a female patient aged 2 to 10 who had a stem cell transplant for aplastic anemia, so the T cells may come from the graft donor.

This clonotype has a count of ten or more. V gene TRBV20-1 combines with J gene TRBJ2-3; a weak D match, TRBD1 (6 bases). Deletions cut 7 bases from V and 2 bases from J, with 10 bases between. This CDR3 is built from 12 residues. Germline lookup yields CDR1 DFQATT and CDR2 SNEGSKA (reference sequence). CDR3 in DNA: TGCAGTGAACAGGGAGACACAGATACGCAGTATTTT. This gives the protein CSEQGDTDTQYF.

This clonotype was picked up many times. V usage is TRBV12-3 or TRBV12-4 and J usage is TRBJ2-7; TRBD1 or TRBD2 may be the D gene (5 bases each). V shed 1 base and J shed 8 bases, with 15 bases lying between them. The CDR3 runs to 14 residues. CDR3 protein: CASSLVSSGSKQYF. The CDR3 DNA follows: TGTGCCAGCAGTTTAGTCAGCTCAGGGAGCAAGCAGTACTTC.

Many counts were recorded for this clonotype. This chain joins TRBV9 and TRBJ2-5; 8 bases fit TRBD2. With V trimmed by 0 bases and J by 4 bases, 8 bases remained unmatched. The germline V gene encodes CDR1 SGDLS and CDR2 YYNGEE. This CDR3 is 16 amino acids long. CDR3 in amino acids: CASSVGSGLAGETQYF. The CDR3 region has the DNA TGTGCCAGCAGCGTAGGGTCCGGACTAGCAGGAGAGACCCAGTACTTC.

At least ten counts were recorded for this clonotype. The genes are TRBV5-1 and TRBJ2-2; D might be TRBD1 (5 bases). With 0 bases removed from V and 1 base from J, the gap between germline ends came to 10 bases. Germline-derived CDR1 and CDR2 are SGHRS and YFSETQ. The CDR3 consists of 16 residues. This CDR3 is CASSLASGMNTGELFF. The CDR3 DNA sequence: TGCGCCAGCAGCTTGGCCTCAGGGATGAACACCGGGGAGCTGTTTTTT. The entire variable domain, with the rest obtained from reference TRBV5-1 and TRBJ2-2, is as follows: KAGVTQTPRYLIKTRGQQVTLSCSPISGHRSVSWYQQTPGQGLQFLFEYFSETQRNKGNFPGRFSGRQFSNSRSEMNVSTLELGDSALYLCASSLASGMNTGELFFGEGSRLTVL.

There are many counts of this clonotype. The V call is TRBV18, the J call TRBJ1-5; D remains ambiguous. Germline-derived CDR1 and CDR2 are KGHSH and LQKENI. The CDR3 contains 14 residues. With 4 bases removed from V and 0 bases from J, the gap between germline ends came to 7 bases. CDR3 sequence (DNA): TGTGCCAGCTCACAGGGATATAGCAATCAGCCCCAGCATTTT. As protein: CASSQGYSNQPQHF.

This clonotype was seen ten or more times. The chain employs TRBV18 and TRBJ2-5; D ambiguous. The CDR3 is 14 amino acids. Germline lookup yields CDR1 KGHSH and CDR2 LQKENI. V was pared by 0 bases and J by 4 bases, with 9 bases between. In nucleotides, the CDR3 is TGTGCCAGCTCACCACCAACTTGGTCAGAGACCCAGTACTTC. This translates into CASSPPTWSETQYF.

This clonotype was observed a handful of times. The rearrangement links TRBV28 to TRBJ2-7; a possible D gene is TRBD2 (5 bases). The CDR3 sequence is 13 residues long. The V end lost 4 bases, the J end lost 9 bases, and 16 bases lay between the germline ends. Per germline, CDR1 MDHEN and CDR2 SYDVKM. CDR3 amino acids: CASSSGVLQGQYF. CDR3 coding DNA: TGTGCCAGCAGTTCCGGGGTTCTTCAAGGGCAGTACTTC.

This clonotype was counted many times. The chain has TRBV28 and TRBJ2-5, with TRBD1 identical over 9 bases. With V trimmed by 2 bases and J by 1 base, 5 bases remained unmatched. This CDR3 region has 16 residues. CDR1 and CDR2 from the germline V gene are MDHEN and SYDVKM. In DNA, the CDR3 is TGTGCCAGCAGTTTAATCGGACAGGGGCTCCAAGAGACCCAGTACTTC. Its protein is CASSLIGQGLQETQYF.

This clonotype has at least ten counts. This chain joins TRBV20-1 and TRBJ2-7; 9 nucleotides agree with TRBD1. This CDR3 contains 14 residues. CDR1 and CDR2 (germline): DFQATT, SNEGSKA (reference sequence). V shed 1 base and J 3 bases; nucleotides not matched to a gene: 4. CDR3 region: CSARAGTGIYEQYF. The CDR3 DNA reads TGCAGTGCTAGAGCCGGGACAGGGATCTACGAGCAGTACTTC.

This clonotype was counted ten times or more. This chain connects TRBV27 to TRBJ2-4; D may be TRBD1 (6 bases). The V gene's germline CDR1 is MNHEY and CDR2 SMNVEV (reference sequence). This CDR3 region has 13 residues. The V end lost 5 bases, the J end lost 7 bases, and 12 bases lay between the germline ends. This chain's CDR3 is CASSGQGRNIQYF. CDR3 DNA sequence: TGTGCCAGCAGTGGTCAGGGGCGGAACATTCAGTACTTC.

This clonotype has ten or more counts. The V gene is TRBV12-3 or TRBV12-4, the J gene TRBJ2-5; TRBD1 agrees at 12 bases. V shed 6 bases and J 0 bases; nucleotides not matched to a gene: 11. This CDR3 spans 18 amino acids. CDR3 in DNA: TGTGCCAGCAGGCCGGGACAGGGGGCGCCGGAGAACCAAGAGACCCAGTACTTC. It codes for CASRPGQGAPENQETQYF.

This clonotype was seen ten or more times. The gene calls are TRBV7-2 and TRBJ2-5; D is undetermined. There are 13 residues in the CDR3. V was clipped by 4 bases and J by 7 bases, with 13 bases between them. Germline CDR1 reads SGHTA; CDR2 reads FQGNSA. The DNA for the CDR3 is TGTGCCAGCAGCTCGGGTCGATATAGGACCCAGTACTTC. This encodes CASSSGRYRTQYF.

This clonotype occurred a few times. This chain connects TRBV30 to TRBJ2-7, with D possibly being TRBD2 (5 bases). Deletions cut 0 bases from V and 0 bases from J, with 15 bases between. CDR1 is GTSNPN and CDR2 is SVGIG in the germline V gene (reference sequence). The CDR3 consists of 16 residues. CDR3 residues: CAWSVGLAGVSYEQYF. DNA for the CDR3: TGTGCCTGGAGTGTAGGGCTAGCTGGGGTCTCCTACGAGCAGTACTTC. Full variable domain (rest looked up from reference TRBV30 and TRBJ2-7): SQTIHQWPATLVQPVGSPLSLECTVEGTSNPNLYWYRQAAGRGLQLLFYSVGIGQISSEVPQNLSASRPQDRQFILSSKKLLLSDSGFYLCAWSVGLAGVSYEQYFGPGTRLTVT.

This clonotype was seen many times. V is TRBV12-3 or TRBV12-4 and J is TRBJ1-6, with 8 bases fitting TRBD1. V dropped 5 bases and J dropped 9; count of bases not matched to a gene: 6. The CDR3 loop spans 14 amino acids. The CDR3 loop reads CASSLGQGFSPLHF. The CDR3 DNA reads TGTGCCAGCAGTCTCGGACAGGGTTTTTCACCCCTCCACTTT.

This clonotype was recorded many times. The chain employs TRBV4-2 and TRBJ2-5; the match to TRBD2 covers 12 bases. The CDR3 sequence is 17 residues long. V dropped 1 base and J dropped 5; count of bases not matched to a gene: 8. From germline, CDR1 is LGHNA and CDR2 YNFKEQ. The CDR3 loop is CASSQGSTSGSGETQYF. In DNA, the CDR3 is TGTGCCAGCAGCCAAGGGTCGACTAGCGGGAGTGGTGAGACCCAGTACTTC.

This clonotype has at least ten counts. The chain recombines TRBV21-1 with TRBJ2-2. TRBV21-1 is recorded as a pseudogene. The CDR3 spans 13 residues. The CDR3 loop reads CASIVWLTGELFF. In DNA, the CDR3 is TGTGCCAGTATAGTGTGGCTCACCGGGGAGCTGTTTTTT.

This clonotype was picked up many times. The genes are TRBV7-2 and TRBJ2-7; 10 bases match TRBD2. Germline V gene sequence: CDR1 SGHTA, CDR2 FQGNSA. CDR3 length equals 16 residues. Trimming at V came to 3 bases and at J to 3 bases, leaving 8 bases not matched to a gene. CDR3 DNA sequence: TGTGCCAGCAGCTTGGGTATAGCGGGGGGACTCTACGAGCAGTACTTC. Translating it yields CASSLGIAGGLYEQYF.

This clonotype was detected ten times or more. V and J are TRBV20-1 and TRBJ2-7, with 8 positions matching TRBD2. In germline, CDR1 is DFQATT, CDR2 SNEGSKA (reference sequence). The CDR3 totals 13 residues. Germline trimming cut 3 bases from V and 4 bases from J; bases unmatched to any gene: 5. CDR3 in amino acids: CSASEREWYEQYF. In nucleotides, the CDR3 is TGCAGTGCTAGTGAGCGGGAGTGGTACGAGCAGTACTTC.

This clonotype was seen repeatedly, ten times or more. The rearrangement uses TRBV2 and TRBJ2-7; 7 bases fit TRBD1. V shed 4 bases and J 6 bases; nucleotides not matched to a gene: 9. The germline CDR1 and CDR2 sequences are SNHLY and FYNNEI. CDR3 length: 14 amino acids. The CDR3 reads CASSGTGRILEQYF. The CDR3, as DNA: TGTGCCAGCAGTGGGACAGGTCGAATTCTCGAGCAGTACTTC.

This clonotype was counted only a few times. J is TRBJ1-4 and V is TRBV4-1; D perhaps matches TRBD1 (5 bases). Trimming removed 4 bases at V and 7 bases at J, with 13 bases between. The CDR3 has 14 amino acids. In germline, CDR1 is MGHRA, CDR2 YSYEKL. CDR3 in amino acids: CASSPVWRGEKLFF. The CDR3 DNA reads TGCGCCAGCAGCCCGGTTTGGAGGGGTGAAAAACTGTTTTTT.

This clonotype was seen many times. The rearrangement uses TRBV6-2 or TRBV6-3 and TRBJ2-3; D assignment may be TRBD1 or TRBD2 (5 bases each). V gave up 6 bases and J gave up 2 bases, with 15 bases separating them. The CDR3 extends over 15 amino acids. Germline V lookup: CDR1 MNHEY, CDR2 SVGEGT. CDR3 in amino acids: CASSKRGTYTDTQYF. In DNA, the CDR3 is TGTGCCAGCAGCAAACGAGGGACCTACACAGATACGCAGTATTTT.

This clonotype was detected once. With a much larger clone just one base away, this may be a read error. This chain uses TRBV11-2 with TRBJ2-2; 9 bases are a match to TRBD1. Germline-derived CDR1 and CDR2 are SGHAT and FQNNGV. The V gene end was trimmed by 6 bases and the J gene end by 7 bases; junction bases not matched to a gene: 6. There are 14 residues in the CDR3. The CDR3 sequence: CASRRDRESGELFF. The CDR3 DNA reads TGTGCCAGCAGGCGGGACAGGGAGAGCGGGGAGCTGTTTTTT.

Details on this clonotype: No conserved phenylalanine or tryptophan ends this CDR3, so it is likely a read error. The V and J genes are TRBV3-1 and TRBJ2-4, with 7 nucleotides matching TRBD1. Germline-derived CDR1 and CDR2 are LGHDT and YNNKEL (reference sequence). V dropped 6 bases and J dropped 9; count of bases not matched to a gene: 5. The CDR3 loop spans 12 amino acids. CDR3 loop: CASSGGTVIQYL. In nucleotides, the CDR3 is TGTGCCAGCAGTGGTGGGACAGTCATTCAGTACTTG.

At least ten counts were recorded for this clonotype. The rearrangement links TRBV18 to TRBJ2-7, with 9 positions matching TRBD2. With V trimmed by 1 base and J by 3 bases, 4 bases remained unmatched. The germline CDR1 and CDR2 sequences are KGHSH and LQKENI. This CDR3 is built from 15 residues. This CDR3 reads CASSPRRSGGYEQYF. CDR3 bases: TGTGCCAGCTCACCACGGCGTAGCGGGGGCTACGAGCAGTACTTC.

There are many counts of this clonotype. The CDR3 bases are TGCAGTGCCACTAGCGGGGTAACGACCGGGGAGCTGTTTTTT. It encodes CSATSGVTTGELFF. The genes are TRBV20-1 and TRBJ2-2; 10 bases fit TRBD2. Germline CDR1 and CDR2: DFQATT and SNEGSKA (reference sequence). This CDR3 contains 14 residues. Losses at the gene ends were 6 bases for V and 5 bases for J; bases not matched to a gene: 6.